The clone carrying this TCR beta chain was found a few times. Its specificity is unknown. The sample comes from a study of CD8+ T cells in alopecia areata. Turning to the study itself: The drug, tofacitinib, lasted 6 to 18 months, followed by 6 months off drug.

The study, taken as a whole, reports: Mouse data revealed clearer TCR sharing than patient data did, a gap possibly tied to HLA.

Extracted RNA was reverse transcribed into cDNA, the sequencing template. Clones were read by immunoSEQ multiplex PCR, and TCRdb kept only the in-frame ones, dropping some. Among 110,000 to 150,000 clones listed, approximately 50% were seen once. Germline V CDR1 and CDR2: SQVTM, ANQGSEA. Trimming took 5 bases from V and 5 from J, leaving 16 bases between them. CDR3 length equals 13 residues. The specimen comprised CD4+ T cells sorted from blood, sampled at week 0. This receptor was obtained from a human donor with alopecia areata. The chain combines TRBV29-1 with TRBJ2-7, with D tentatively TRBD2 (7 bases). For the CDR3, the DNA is TGCAGCGTTCGCGGGGGCCGGGGACACGAGCAGTACTTC. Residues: CSVRGGRGHEQYF.